Following are 8 T cell receptor beta chains from one sample sequenced in a study of regulatory T cells in long-lasting Graves disease. Library construction for TCR beta used iRepertoire HTBI primers and Arm-PCR of CDR3 regions. TCRdb passed the multiplex PCR reads through MiXCR, listing each CDR3 protein once. The sample consists of about 520,000 distinct CDR3 sequences, around 13% of them appearing once. This sample's time point: newly diagnosed GD, antithyroid drugs for less than 3 months. The TCR library used RNA extracted from PBMCs. The same specimen was also included in a second study, on T cells in Graves' hyperthyroidism and ophthalmopathy.

The starting material was peripheral blood mononuclear cells (PBMCs), obtained at new diagnosis, from a patient treated with antithyroid drugs. Receptor source: a woman in her 30s with Graves disease.

In this sample, this clonotype turned up a few times. The chain joins TRBV7-2 to TRBJ2-1; D is uncertain. This CDR3 has 13 amino acids. V shed 5 bases and J shed 10 bases, with 15 bases lying between them. Per the germline V gene, CDR1 is SGHTA and CDR2 is FQGNSA. The CDR3 is CASSDGARLEQFF. In DNA, the CDR3 is TGTGCCAGCAGCGACGGTGCGCGCCTCGAGCAGTTCTTC.

The V gene is TRBV7-9, the J gene TRBJ1-2; perhaps TRBD1 as D (5 bases). The CDR3 contains 15 residues. Trimming took 2 bases from V and 2 from J, leaving 12 bases between them. The germline V gene encodes CDR1 SEHNR and CDR2 FQNEAQ (reference sequence). The CDR3 DNA reads as TGTGCCAGCAGCTTATGGTCAGGGCCCAACTATGGCTACACCTTC. Translated: CASSLWSGPNYGYTF.

This clonotype was detected many times. V is TRBV7-2 and J is TRBJ2-1; D gene ambiguous. V was clipped by 3 bases and J by 3 bases, with 15 bases between them. Germline CDR1 is SGHTA and CDR2 is FQGNSA. The CDR3 is 16 amino acids. CDR3 DNA: TGTGCCAGCAGCTTGAGATCGGGCACGGACTACAATGAGCAGTTCTTC. Residues: CASSLRSGTDYNEQFF.

The chain couples TRBV20-1 to TRBJ2-3; 11 bases agree with TRBD2. Germline CDR1 is DFQATT and CDR2 is SNEGSKA (reference sequence). This CDR3 has 15 residues. The junction had 3 bases not matched to a gene; V was cut back by 3 bases and J by 1 base. CDR3 DNA sequence: TGCAGTGCTAGGACTAGCGGGACCCGCACAGATACGCAGTATTTT. The encoded protein is CSARTSGTRTDTQYF.

This clonotype was counted many times. The chain carries TRBV2 and TRBJ2-1; TRBD1 agrees at 8 bases. The CDR3 extends over 13 amino acids. Germline V CDR1 and CDR2: SNHLY, FYNNEI. Germline trimming cut 5 bases from V and 7 bases from J; bases unmatched to any gene: 4. Here the CDR3 DNA reads TGTGCCAGCAGTAGGGACAGGTGGAATGAGCAGTTCTTC. The encoded protein is CASSRDRWNEQFF.

In its sample, this clonotype was seen many times. V gene TRBV11-2 combines with J gene TRBJ1-1; D might be TRBD1 (6 bases). V lost 3 bases and J lost 7, with 15 bases in between. CDR3 size: 14 residues. From germline, CDR1 is SGHAT and CDR2 FQNNGV. This CDR3 reads CASSLLGTTSEAFF. CDR3 DNA: TGTGCCAGCAGCTTGTTAGGGACAACCAGTGAAGCTTTCTTT.

There are many counts of this clonotype. The junction differs from germline at one of its ends, possibly a read error. The genes are TRBV5-1 and TRBJ2-4; TRBD2 agrees at 8 bases. Germline CDR1 is SGHRS and CDR2 is YFSETQ. The CDR3 runs to 14 residues. The CDR3 nucleotides are TGCGCCAGCAGCGACGGGAGGGCCAGAAACATTCAGTACTTC. This sequence encodes CASSDGRARNIQYF.

This clonotype was recorded at least ten times. The gene calls are TRBV11-2 and TRBJ2-5; D remains ambiguous. The V and J ends lost 0 bases and 5 bases respectively, with 7 bases between them. The CDR3 sequence is 13 residues long. Germline V gene sequence: CDR1 SGHAT, CDR2 FQNNGV. The CDR3 DNA follows: TGTGCCAGCAGCTTAGATCGGGTGGAGACCCAGTACTTC. Translated: CASSLDRVETQYF.